A single sample is the source of the 30 T cell receptor beta chains below, sequenced in a study of T cell responses to AZD1222 COVID-19 vaccine. Repertoires were generated with immunoSEQ multiplex PCR, while TCRdb's copy carries only in-frame clones and drops some. The sample lists approximately 27,000 clones, about 89% occurring once. The sample was peripheral blood, taken on day 0 of AZD1222 vaccination. The receptor source for this set is an adult in good health.

The chain employs TRBV2 and TRBJ2-2, with 7 positions matching TRBD1. The CDR3 runs 11 residues. CDR1 is SNHLY and CDR2 is FYNNEI in the germline V gene. In DNA, the CDR3 is TGTGCGACAGGGATGACCGGGGAGCTGTTTTTT. Translating gives CATGMTGELFF. The whole variable domain, remainder taken from reference TRBV2 and TRBJ2-2, is EPEVTQTPSHQVTQMGQEVILRCVPISNHLYFYWYRQILGQKVEFLVSFYNNEISEKSEIFDDQFSVERPDGSNFTLKIRSTKLEDSAMYFCATGMTGELFFGEGSRLTVL.

This chain connects TRBV9 to TRBJ2-3; TRBD2 aligns across 12 bases. The V and J ends lost 3 bases and 3 bases, in that order; junction bases with no gene match: 2. This CDR3 is built from 15 residues. Germline assignment: CDR1 SGDLS and CDR2 YYNGEE. The CDR3 reads CASSGLAGVTDTQYF. The CDR3 DNA reads TGTGCCAGCAGCGGACTAGCGGGAGTTACAGATACGCAGTATTTT.

V is TRBV5-1 and J is TRBJ1-5; a weak D match, TRBD1 (5 bases). Trimming took off 2 bases at V and 4 bases at J, with 10 bases between the two ends. The germline CDR1 and CDR2 sequences are SGHRS and YFSETQ. The CDR3 runs 14 residues. DNA for the CDR3: TGCGCCAGCAGCTTCGGGGGATTAAATCAGCCCCAGCATTTT. It encodes CASSFGGLNQPQHF.

The V and J genes are TRBV6-1 and TRBJ1-5; possible D gene TRBD1, 6 bases. Germline V gives CDR1 MNHNS, CDR2 SASEGT. V gave up 0 bases and J gave up 3 bases, with 9 bases separating them. This CDR3 contains 15 residues. CDR3 residues: CASSEAYRVNQPQHF. The CDR3 DNA reads as TGTGCCAGCAGTGAAGCATACAGGGTCAATCAGCCCCAGCATTTT.

The chain recombines TRBV5-6 with TRBJ2-4; D possibly uses TRBD1 or TRBD2 (6 bases each). Germline lookup yields CDR1 SGHDT and CDR2 YYEEEE. This CDR3 contains 16 residues. Between the trimmed V and J ends, which lost 3 bases and 1 base, there was a span of 14 bases. This CDR3 is CASSWVGGEAKNIQYF. DNA for the CDR3: TGTGCCAGCAGCTGGGTGGGGGGCGAGGCCAAAAACATTCAGTACTTC.

The V gene is TRBV29-1, the J gene TRBJ1-2; D not certain. V was pared by 4 bases and J by 0 bases, with 6 bases between. CDR1 is SQVTM, CDR2 ANQGSEA, per germline. This CDR3 spans 12 amino acids. CDR3 nucleotides: TGCAGCGTTGGCACGGCTAACTATGGCTACACCTTC. Translated: CSVGTANYGYTF.

V gene TRBV7-2 combines with J gene TRBJ2-7; D perhaps matches TRBD2 (6 bases). From germline, CDR1 is SGHTA and CDR2 FQGNSA. The CDR3 runs to 14 residues. The V and J ends lost 3 bases and 3 bases respectively, with 12 bases between them. CDR3 loop: CASSFGSLHYEQYF. The CDR3 DNA reads as TGTGCCAGCAGCTTCGGGAGTCTCCACTACGAGCAGTACTTC.

The chain recombines TRBV5-1 with TRBJ1-6, with 9 positions matching TRBD1. CDR3 length equals 14 residues. With V trimmed by 4 bases and J by 8 bases, 4 bases remained unmatched. CDR1 SGHRS and CDR2 YFSETQ come from the germline V gene. CDR3: CASSATGGDSPLHF. CDR3 nucleotide sequence: TGCGCCAGCAGCGCGACAGGGGGTGATTCACCCCTCCACTTT.

The chain is built from TRBV19 and TRBJ2-2, with D perhaps matching TRBD2 (5 bases). V lost 6 bases, J lost 5 bases, and 13 bases lay in between. Looked up from germline, CDR1 is LNHDA and CDR2 is SQIVND (reference sequence). This CDR3 region has 14 residues. The CDR3 spells CASSYTSPTGELFF. In nucleotides, the CDR3 is TGTGCCAGTAGCTATACTAGTCCTACCGGGGAGCTGTTTTTT.

V gene TRBV27 combines with J gene TRBJ2-6, with D perhaps matching TRBD2 (6 bases). The CDR3 is 18 amino acids. V lost 5 bases to trimming and J lost 0 bases, with 17 bases between them. CDR1 MNHEY and CDR2 SMNVEV come from the germline V gene (reference sequence). The DNA for the CDR3 is TGTGCCAGCAGTACTCGTGGGGACTCTCACTCTGGGGCCAACGTCCTGACTTTC. Translated, it gives CASSTRGDSHSGANVLTF.

The rearrangement joins TRBV4-1 to TRBJ2-7, with D perhaps matching TRBD1 (5 bases). The CDR3 consists of 15 residues. Germline CDR1 MGHRA, CDR2 YSYEKL. Trimming shortened V by 4 bases and J by 3 bases, and 16 bases separated the two germline ends. In nucleotides, the CDR3 is TGCGCCAGCAGCCGCGTGGCAGGGAACAACTACGAGCAGTACTTC. It translates to CASSRVAGNNYEQYF.

The V gene is TRBV10-2, the J gene TRBJ1-2, with D uncertain. The CDR3 runs to 13 residues. V lost 2 bases to trimming and J lost 8 bases, with 12 bases between them. The germline CDR1 and CDR2 sequences are WSHSY and SAAADI. The CDR3 DNA follows: TGCGCCAGCAGTGAGGTGGGCCGGTCAGGCTACACCTTC. This encodes CASSEVGRSGYTF.

The CDR3 loop reads CSALETYEQYF. The DNA of the CDR3 is TGCAGTGCCCTGGAGACCTACGAGCAGTACTTC. The chain carries TRBV20-1 and TRBJ2-7, with no clear D. The germline V gene encodes CDR1 DFQATT and CDR2 SNEGSKA (reference sequence). CDR3 length: 11 residues. V lost 6 bases to trimming and J lost 2 bases, with 8 bases between them.

The chain employs TRBV3-1 (or the pseudogene TRBV3-2) and TRBJ1-5, with no clear D. With 0 bases removed from V and 6 bases from J, the gap between germline ends came to 6 bases. CDR1 and CDR2 from the germline V gene are LGHDT and YNNKEL (reference sequence). The CDR3 length is 13 residues. CDR3 coding DNA: TGTGCCAGCAGCCAAGAGGGTGTTCAGCCCCAGCATTTT. This sequence encodes CASSQEGVQPQHF.

The chain combines TRBV10-1 with TRBJ1-1, with D perhaps matching TRBD1 (6 bases). The CDR3 is 14 amino acids. The V end lost 6 bases, the J end lost 0 bases, and 11 bases lay between the germline ends. Germline V CDR1 and CDR2: WNHNN, SYGVQD (reference sequence). The CDR3 protein is CASSPHRVNTEAFF. Written as DNA, the CDR3 is TGCGCCAGCAGCCCCCACAGGGTGAACACTGAAGCTTTCTTT.

CDR3 nucleotides: TGTGCCAGCAGCCAGACGATGAACACCATATATTTT. It is translated as CASSQTMNTIYF. This chain joins TRBV14 and TRBJ1-3; no definite D call. The CDR3 totals 12 residues. CDR1 is SGHDN and CDR2 is FVKESK in the germline V gene. The V gene lost 3 bases and the J gene lost 7 bases, with 7 bases spanning the gap.

A few counts support this clone. The V call is TRBV13, the J call TRBJ2-7; possible D gene TRBD2, 5 bases. The germline V gene encodes CDR1 PRHDT and CDR2 FYEKMQ (reference sequence). Trimming took off 2 bases at V and 0 bases at J, with 14 bases between the two ends. The CDR3 contains 16 residues. This CDR3 is CASSLFTGRSSYEQYF. In DNA form, the CDR3 reads TGTGCCAGCAGCTTATTTACGGGAAGGAGCTCCTACGAGCAGTACTTC.

This clone was observed a single time. J is TRBJ1-2 and V is TRBV7-9; TRBD1 is a possible D gene (6 bases). The germline CDR1 and CDR2 sequences are SEHNR and FQNEAQ (reference sequence). The V and J ends lost 4 bases and 4 bases respectively, with 10 bases between them. The CDR3 consists of 13 residues. For the CDR3, the DNA is TGTGCCAGCAGCTGGACAGAGGGCTATGGCTACACCTTC. It specifies CASSWTEGYGYTF.

A single count supports this clone. The chain links TRBV6-2 or TRBV6-3 to TRBJ2-3, with D maybe TRBD1 (6 bases). Per germline, CDR1 MNHEY and CDR2 SVGEGT. V lost 6 bases to trimming and J lost 3 bases, with 22 bases between them. CDR3 size: 17 residues. In DNA form, the CDR3 reads TGTGCCAGCAGCTCTACAGGGCGGAGGCAACAAACAGATACGCAGTATTTT. Protein product: CASSSTGRRQQTDTQYF.

CDR3 loop: CASSPSDRGKYGYTF. DNA for the CDR3: TGTGCCAGCTCACCCTCGGACAGGGGGAAGTATGGCTACACCTTC. This chain uses TRBV18 with TRBJ1-2, with 10 positions matching TRBD1. Germline-derived CDR1 and CDR2 are KGHSH and LQKENI. The CDR3 length is 15 residues. Germline trimming cut 3 bases from V and 5 bases from J; bases unmatched to any gene: 6.

This sequence joins TRBV28 and TRBJ1-1, with a possible D match to TRBD1 (6 bases). Between the trimmed V and J ends, which lost 4 bases and 3 bases, there was a span of 15 bases. The CDR3 has 15 residues. The germline V gene encodes CDR1 MDHEN and CDR2 SYDVKM. CDR3 sequence reads: CASSSPRGRDTEAFF. DNA for the CDR3: TGTGCCAGCAGTTCACCCCGGGGGCGAGACACTGAAGCTTTCTTT.

The chain is built from TRBV6-5 and TRBJ2-3; D unclear. Deletions cut 6 bases from V and 5 bases from J, with 6 bases between. Germline loops: CDR1 MNHEY, CDR2 SVGAGI. CDR3 size: 11 residues. CDR3 sequence (DNA): TGTGCCAGCAGACGACTAGATACGCAGTATTTT. It specifies CASRRLDTQYF.

V gene TRBV9 combines with J gene TRBJ2-7; the match to TRBD2 covers 9 bases. CDR3 length equals 16 residues. Germline trimming cut 0 bases from V and 4 bases from J; bases unmatched to any gene: 8. Germline V gene data show CDR1 as SGDLS and CDR2 as YYNGEE. CDR3 region: CASSVGGSGSLYEQYF. CDR3 nucleotides: TGTGCCAGCAGCGTAGGTGGTAGCGGGAGCTTGTACGAGCAGTACTTC.

The V gene is TRBV10-1, the J gene TRBJ2-3; 8 bases fit TRBD1. The length of the CDR3 is 13 residues. V was pared by 10 bases and J by 3 bases, with 6 bases of the junction left unmatched. Germline-derived CDR1 and CDR2 are WNHNN and SYGVQD (reference sequence). The CDR3, as DNA: TGCGCCACTCGACAGGGGTGGACAGATACGCAGTATTTT. Residues: CATRQGWTDTQYF.

CDR3 protein: CAISELQGTGMNTEAFF. The CDR3 nucleotides read TGTGCCATCAGTGAGCTTCAAGGGACAGGCATGAACACTGAAGCTTTCTTT. The chain couples TRBV10-3 to TRBJ1-1; 8 bases line up with TRBD1. Germline CDR1 and CDR2: ENHRY and SYGVKD. This CDR3 spans 17 amino acids. The J segment lost 0 bases and the V segment lost 2 bases, leaving 8 bases of the junction unmatched.

The chain couples TRBV19 to TRBJ2-7; 8 bases agree with TRBD2. The CDR3 sequence is 14 residues long. Germline V gene sequence: CDR1 LNHDA, CDR2 SQIVND (reference sequence). V dropped 2 bases and J dropped 3; count of bases not matched to a gene: 3. The CDR3 nucleotides read TGTGCCAGTAGTATACTAGCGGGCAACTACGAGCAGTACTTC. Amino acids: CASSILAGNYEQYF.

The chain recombines TRBV10-3 with TRBJ2-3; a possible D gene is TRBD2 (7 bases). CDR1 ENHRY and CDR2 SYGVKD come from the germline V gene. V lost 8 bases and J lost 2, with 14 bases in between. There are 14 residues in the CDR3. The CDR3 loop reads CAIRPGGPTDTQYF. DNA of the CDR3: TGTGCCATCCGCCCGGGGGGCCCCACAGATACGCAGTATTTT.

This chain joins TRBV19 and TRBJ2-7; perhaps TRBD1 as D (6 bases). The germline CDR1 and CDR2 sequences are LNHDA and SQIVND (reference sequence). Trimming cost V 1 base and J 4 bases, with 11 bases left between them. The CDR3 contains 14 residues. The CDR3 DNA reads TGTGCCAGTAGTATAGGAGGACAGACTTACGAGCAGTACTTC. As protein: CASSIGGQTYEQYF.

The J gene is TRBJ2-3, the V gene TRBV23-1, with 8 bases matching TRBD2. TRBV23-1 is given ORF status, its function remaining uncertain. V shed 1 base, J shed 1 base, and the junction held 4 bases outside the gene matches. The length of the CDR3 is 16 residues. The CDR3: CASSQYQRERTDTQYF. In nucleotides, the CDR3 is TGCGCCAGCAGTCAATACCAGCGGGAGCGCACAGATACGCAGTATTTT.

This clone was counted only a few times. The J gene is TRBJ1-5, the V gene TRBV19, with unresolved D. Per germline, CDR1 LNHDA and CDR2 SQIVND (reference sequence). The CDR3 spans 16 residues. Trimming stripped 6 bases from V and 0 bases from J, with 15 bases between. For the CDR3, the DNA is TGTGCCAGTAGCTCTTCTGGAGGATATAGCAATCAGCCCCAGCATTTT. Translated: CASSSSGGYSNQPQHF.